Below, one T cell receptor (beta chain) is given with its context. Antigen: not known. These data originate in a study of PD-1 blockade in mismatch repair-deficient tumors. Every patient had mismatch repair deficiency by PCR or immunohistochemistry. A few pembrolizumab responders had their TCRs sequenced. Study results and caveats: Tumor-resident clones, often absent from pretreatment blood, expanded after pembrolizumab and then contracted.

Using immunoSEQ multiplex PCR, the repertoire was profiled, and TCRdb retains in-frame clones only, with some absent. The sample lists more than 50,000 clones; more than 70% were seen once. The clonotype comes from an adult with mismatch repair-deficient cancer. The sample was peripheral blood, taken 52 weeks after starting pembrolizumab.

The CDR3 sequence: CASSTSTGDYGYTF. The CDR3 DNA reads TGTGCCAGCAGCACGTCGACAGGCGACTATGGCTACACCTTC. The gene calls are TRBV5-4 and TRBJ1-2; D may be TRBD1 (6 bases). Trimming took off 4 bases at V and 3 bases at J, with 13 bases between the two ends. CDR1 and CDR2 from the germline V gene are SGHNT and YYREEE (reference sequence). The CDR3 covers 14 residues.